The next 15 T cell receptor beta chains were all read from a single sample in a study of T cell changes during pregnancy in multiple sclerosis. TCRdb keeps only in-frame clones here, not all; method: immunoSEQ multiplex PCR. The table has 35,000 or so clones, 85% to 95% seen once; the top ten hold 0.35% to 0.5%. Sequencing used CD4+ T cells from peripheral blood mononuclear cells, obtained in the first trimester of pregnancy. The source of these receptors is a female donor with multiple sclerosis, enrolled in a pregnancy study.

This clone was picked up one time. The rearrangement uses TRBV5-1 and TRBJ2-7, with D tentatively TRBD2 (5 bases). From germline, CDR1 is SGHRS and CDR2 YFSETQ. The CDR3 spans 16 residues. V was cut by 1 base and J by 4 bases, with 18 bases left in between. The CDR3 region has the DNA TGCGCCAGCAGCTTGTACAGAGGAAGTGAGGGTTACGAGCAGTACTTC. Translation: CASSLYRGSEGYEQYF. Variable domain in full (rest from reference TRBV5-1 and TRBJ2-7): KAGVTQTPRYLIKTRGQQVTLSCSPISGHRSVSWYQQTPGQGLQFLFEYFSETQRNKGNFPGRFSGRQFSNSRSEMNVSTLELGDSALYLCASSLYRGSEGYEQYFGPGTRLTVT.

The CDR3 DNA reads TGTGCCAGCAGCAGACGGACAGGGACCAACACTGAAGCTTTCTTT. It translates to CASSRRTGTNTEAFF. This rearrangement joins TRBV7-2 to TRBJ1-1, with TRBD1 matching over 8 bases. V gave up 5 bases and J gave up 2 bases; unmatched junction bases: 7. The V gene's germline CDR1 is SGHTA and CDR2 FQGNSA. The CDR3 extends over 15 amino acids.

The V call is TRBV9, the J call TRBJ2-1; D possibly corresponds to TRBD2 (5 bases). V lost 4 bases and J 10 bases, leaving 15 bases between the germline ends. This CDR3 region has 13 residues. CDR1 is SGDLS and CDR2 is YYNGEE in the germline V gene. Written as DNA, the CDR3 is TGTGCCAGCAGCCAAAGCGTACGCGGGGAGCAGTTCTTC. Its protein is CASSQSVRGEQFF.

The chain joins TRBV11-2 to TRBJ2-2; D possibly corresponds to TRBD1 (5 bases). CDR3 size: 14 residues. Germline loops: CDR1 SGHAT, CDR2 FQNNGV. The V end was cut by 7 bases, the J end by 7 bases, with 16 bases between. CDR3 in DNA: TGTGCCAGCACCCCGACAGAGGCCAGCGGGGAGCTGTTTTTT. It yields the protein CASTPTEASGELFF.

The genes are TRBV6-1 and TRBJ2-1; TRBD1 is a possible D gene (5 bases). The CDR3 totals 15 residues. Germline V lookup: CDR1 MNHNS, CDR2 SASEGT. With 4 bases removed from V and 5 bases from J, the gap between germline ends came to 15 bases. The CDR3 bases are TGTGCCAGCAGTGGCGTTGGGCAGGGTAACAATGAGCAGTTCTTC. This codes for CASSGVGQGNNEQFF.

The chain links TRBV5-4 to TRBJ1-4; TRBD1 might be the D (6 bases). The CDR3 has 14 residues. V lost 0 bases and J lost 10, with 13 bases in between. CDR1 SGHNT and CDR2 YYREEE come from the germline V gene (reference sequence). The CDR3 DNA reads as TGTGCCAGCAGCTTGGCTGAGCCAGGGGCAAAACTGTTTTTT. Its protein is CASSLAEPGAKLFF. Full variable domain (outside the CDR3, taken from reference TRBV5-4 and TRBJ1-4): ETGVTQSPTHLIKTRGQQVTLRCSSQSGHNTVSWYQQALGQGPQFIFQYYREEENGRGNFPPRFSGLQFPNYSSELNVNALELDDSALYLCASSLAEPGAKLFFGSGTQLSVL.

The genes are TRBV6-1 and TRBJ1-1; D unresolved. This CDR3 contains 14 residues. V was pared by 3 bases and J by 8 bases, with 16 bases between. Germline CDR1 MNHNS, CDR2 SASEGT. The CDR3 region is CASSDGAISPEAFF. Written as DNA, the CDR3 is TGTGCCAGCAGTGATGGAGCCATCTCCCCCGAAGCTTTCTTT.

The chain uses TRBV15 and TRBJ2-3; TRBD1 is a possible D gene (5 bases). This CDR3 is built from 14 residues. V lost 3 bases and J lost 4, with 11 bases in between. The V gene's germline CDR1 is LNHNV and CDR2 YYDKDF (reference sequence). For the CDR3, the DNA is TGTGCCACCAGCAGCGACACAGGTGCAGATACGCAGTATTTT. As protein: CATSSDTGADTQYF.

The chain uses TRBV5-1 and TRBJ2-7, with D tentatively TRBD2 (5 bases). Per the germline V gene, CDR1 is SGHRS and CDR2 is YFSETQ. V lost 4 bases to trimming and J lost 7 bases, with 15 bases between them. The CDR3 runs to 13 residues. The CDR3 nucleotides are TGCGCCAGCAGCCACACAGACTCGGGGGAGCAGTACTTC. This gives the protein CASSHTDSGEQYF.

The CDR3 coding sequence is TGTGCCAGTAGCCCCGGGACTGTCACAGATACGCAGTATTTT. This encodes CASSPGTVTDTQYF. The V and J genes are TRBV19 and TRBJ2-3; possible D gene TRBD2, 6 bases. This CDR3 has 14 residues. Germline loops: CDR1 LNHDA, CDR2 SQIVND (reference sequence). V was shortened by 6 bases and J by 2 bases, with 12 bases between the two germline ends.

The CDR3 nucleotides are TGCGCCAGCAGCGCGAACAGGGTCGGGGAGACCCAGTACTTC. Its translation: CASSANRVGETQYF. The chain links TRBV5-1 to TRBJ2-5; perhaps TRBD1 as D (6 bases). The germline CDR1 and CDR2 sequences are SGHRS and YFSETQ. V gave up 4 bases and J gave up 5 bases, with 15 bases separating them. This CDR3 region has 14 residues.

The chain links TRBV4-1 to TRBJ1-4; D uncertain. Trimming took 1 base from V and 2 from J, leaving 8 bases between them. CDR1 is MGHRA and CDR2 is YSYEKL in the germline V gene. The CDR3 consists of 15 residues. CDR3 residues: CASSQGSLTNEKLFF. CDR3 sequence (DNA): TGCGCCAGCAGCCAAGGAAGCTTGACTAATGAAAAACTGTTTTTT.

This clone was seen a single time. The chain couples TRBV2 to TRBJ2-2, with D possibly being TRBD1 (6 bases). The CDR3 has 15 residues. Germline lookup yields CDR1 SNHLY and CDR2 FYNNEI. V was shortened by 4 bases and J by 6 bases, with 15 bases between the two germline ends. CDR3 in DNA: TGTGCCAGCAGTGTGGCACAGGGTTCGGCCGGGGAGCTGTTTTTT. As protein: CASSVAQGSAGELFF.

This chain connects TRBV28 to TRBJ1-1; D is uncertain. The CDR3 length is 16 residues. Per germline, CDR1 MDHEN and CDR2 SYDVKM. V was pared by 2 bases and J by 4 bases, with 17 bases between. The CDR3 bases are TGTGCCAGCAGTTTAGTGTTCGGAAGTCGGGGCACTGAAGCTTTCTTT. As protein: CASSLVFGSRGTEAFF.

This rearrangement joins TRBV28 to TRBJ1-2; D perhaps matches TRBD1 (5 bases). V lost 10 bases and J 7 bases, leaving 13 bases between the germline ends. This CDR3 region has 11 residues. Per the germline V gene, CDR1 is MDHEN and CDR2 is SYDVKM. The CDR3 nucleotides are TGTGCCACCCGGCCAGGGTCTGGCTACACCTTC. It codes for CATRPGSGYTF.